This TCR beta chain was recovered during a study of radiation and T cells in renal cell carcinoma. General study results and limits: Pretreatment tumor biopsies were lacking, so baseline clonotypes are unknown. From baseline, blood top tumor clonotypes peaked at 2 weeks post-radiation.

Turning to this clone: Its antigen is as yet unknown.

As to time point: blood 4 weeks post-SBRT, at nephrectomy. Treatment reported: 15 Gy SBRT to primary tumor, nephrectomy 4 weeks later. Nephrectomy followed 15 Gy stereotactic body radiation by 4 weeks. The patient's renal cell carcinoma had clear cell pathology. The data were produced by immunoSEQ multiplex PCR, yet TCRdb's version contains in-frame clones alone and is incomplete. The sample has over 30,000 clones, over 70% seen once. The CDR3 loop spans 20 amino acids. The chain joins TRBV21-1 to TRBJ2-5; the D call of TRBD1 is as the table states it, not checked on the DNA. TRBV21-1 is an annotated pseudogene. This TCR was recovered from a man aged 60-69 years with renal cell carcinoma. The sequences come from blood, collected from a patient whose treatment included radiotherapy and nephrectomy. In DNA form, the CDR3 reads TGTGCCAGCAGCAAAGTCAGGCAGGCGAGAGAACCAAAGTACCAAGAGACCCAGTACTTC. It specifies CASSKVRQAREPKYQETQYF.